This entry features one TCR beta chain sequence. This clone has more than one count but fewer than ten. No cognate antigen has been identified for it. Base quality data are lacking; no much larger clone is found one base away. The data stem from a study of shared clonotypes between healthy human individuals (dated by TCRdb to 2020 to 2022). With regard to the full study: The cohort comprised two women and three men aged 18 to 49 years. The study deeply sequenced blood TCR repertoires of about five healthy adults to estimate repertoire size and the extent of clonotype sharing between individuals. Leukapheresis yielded between about 0.9 and 9.5 billion PBMCs per donor. For each donor, CD4 naive and CD4 memory were each run on three plates, CD8 naive on two plates, and CD8 memory on one plate. To increase sequencing depth and limit assay-specific biases, TCR repertoire library preparation and sequencing were carried out by different laboratories using diverse techniques. Broad study findings and their caveats: Larger estimated clonotype richness was generally found for naive subsets than for memory subsets. Based on pairwise subsampling, the degree of clonotype sharing among donors was expected to be affected by sequencing depth. Clonotypes shared by all four sorted-subset donors showed higher generation probabilities than non-shared clonotypes. Sampling was restricted to blood, and TCR repertoires in tissue are likely to differ from TCR repertoires in blood. About 4.5% of naive CD4, roughly 3.5% of naive CD8, roughly 2.5% of memory CD4, and 0.4% of memory CD8 clonotypes were shared across several donors. Incomplete sequencing was indicated by rarefaction of sorted-subset datasets, despite the large sequencing depth. Because the study included a small number of donors, the genetic and exposure-history diversity represented was limited.

From its cysteine to its phenylalanine, the CDR3 spans 14 amino acids. The only DNA kept is the CDR3, 42 bases in frame from the first base. CDR1 MNHNY and CDR2 SVGAGI were looked up in the germline V gene (reference sequence). V is pruned by 2 bases and J by 3 bases, leaving 3 bases of the junction without a gene match. TCR CDR3 regions were amplified from genomic DNA by multiplex PCR using the deep immunoSEQ assay. Extracted genomic DNA from each cell subset was spread evenly across all wells of several immunoSEQ 96-well plates, with each plate serving as a replicate. For sorted subsets, 200 to 250 ng of genomic DNA, equivalent to roughly 30,000 T cell genomes, went into each replicate PCR. The purified libraries were quantified using a Qubit 3.0 fluorometer, sized with a Bioanalyzer 2100, and then quantified again using the KAPA Library Quantification kit. Each immunoSEQ 96-well plate was sequenced on its own single-read 150-cycle Illumina NextSeq 550 flow cell. For the original study's pipeline: Because the immunoSEQ output included only junctional sequences and no quality scores, the filtering could not be the same as the filtering used for full-length reads. Sequences were annotated with PyIR, a Python wrapper for IgBLAST v1.9, using IMGT germline references to assign V/J genes and CDR3. Any read was removed if the V/J assignment was weak (E-value above 1e-6), the CDR3 was missing, or the read contained stop codons, out-of-frame junctions, or ambiguous translated residues. V3J clonotypes were defined as sequences sharing an identical inferred V gene, J gene, and CDR3 amino acid sequence. To compute the percentage overlap between repertoires, the number of shared unique clonotypes was divided by the size of the smaller repertoire. Richness of each repertoire was evaluated using RTK rarefaction, the Chao1 estimator, and Recon v2.1 estimates of unobserved clonotypes. For all TCRbeta clonotypes obtained by the gDNA method from a few donors, generation probabilities were computed with OLGA. Entries here come from immuneACCESS through TCRdb and include only in-frame sequences with V and J called. Some clones fail to appear in such tables; in the studies checked, an unresolved V gene covers under half of the shortfall, and the cause of the remainder is unknown. The DNA gave D and trimming, while V, J and clone size come from that table. This sample holds about 110,000 clones; approximately 70% were observed only once. The biggest ten clones account for 24% of the sample.

Donors were healthy HIV-negative adults with no recently reported acute infections or vaccinations. Only Caucasian adults living in Nashville, Tennessee, USA were represented among the donors. CD8 memory samples combined magnetically selected CD45RO+ cells with CCR7-negative CD45RA+ effector memory (TemRA) cells. Blood was obtained by leukapheresis, after which PBMCs were separated by Ficoll-Histopaque density gradient centrifugation and cryopreserved in liquid nitrogen vapor phase. Analytical flow cytometry was used to check the purity and quantity of each magnetically sorted T cell population. Genomic DNA was isolated from each sorted fraction and quantified by UV absorbance on a Nanodrop 2000c.

This TCR was sampled from a woman aged 25-40 years in good health. The sequenced sample consisted of memory CD8+ T cells sorted from blood. Taken with the paper, the label for cell subset or site translates to: CD45RO+ cells pooled with CCR7-negative TemRA cells. This chain is built from TRBV6-6 and TRBJ2-5; 7 middle bases align to TRBD2. The DNA sequence follows: TGTGCCAGCAGTTACACGCTAGCGGAAGAGACCCAGTACTTC. It translates as CASSYTLAEETQYF.